A selection of T cell receptor beta chains follows, all from one sample in a study of blood T cell repertoires in COVID-19. The protocol was immunoSEQ multiplex PCR, while the TCRdb copy is restricted to in-frame clones and leaves out a portion. Here the sample spans about 380,000 clones, over 75% being singletons. Sequenced sample: PBMCs or T cells enriched from blood (not recorded which). The source of these receptors is a man aged 25-45 years who had recovered from COVID-19. Each CDR3 is given with its conserved first and last residue. The D gene is left open where the match is weak. Size values are once, few and many counts, or a class for expanded clones, and some rows have none.

V gene,J gene,D gene,clone size,CDR3 protein,CDR3 DNA
TRBV19,TRBJ2-3,-,-,CASSIVASFTDTQYF,TGTGCCAGTAGTATAGTAGCGAGTTTCACAGATACGCAGTATTTT
TRBV27,TRBJ1-3,TRBD1,-,CASSQGAGGNTIYF,TGTGCCAGCAGTCAGGGGGCGGGAGGAAACACCATATATTTT
TRBV9,TRBJ2-6,-,-,CASSVGPLRSGANVLTF,TGTGCCAGCAGCGTAGGCCCCCTGAGGTCTGGGGCCAACGTCCTGACTTTC
TRBV5-1,TRBJ2-1,TRBD2,few,CASSSKAGLSSYNEQFF,TGCGCCAGCAGCTCCAAAGCGGGGCTTAGCTCCTACAATGAGCAGTTCTTC
TRBV6-6,TRBJ2-3,-,-,CASKRAEDTDTQYF,TGTGCCAGCAAACGGGCGGAGGACACAGATACGCAGTATTTT
TRBV10-2,TRBJ2-1,-,-,CASSGVAANEQFF,TGCGCCAGCAGTGGTGTAGCCGCCAATGAGCAGTTCTTC
TRBV11-2,TRBJ1-1,-,-,CASSLEEINTEAFF,TGTGCCAGCAGCTTAGAGGAGATTAACACTGAAGCTTTCTTT
TRBV3-1/TRBV3-2,TRBJ1-4,TRBD1,-,CASSQMTGPNEKLFF,TGTGCCAGCAGCCAAATGACAGGGCCTAATGAAAAACTGTTTTTT
TRBV14,TRBJ2-3,TRBD1,-,CASSQDRGQLTDTQYF,TGTGCCAGCAGCCAGGACAGGGGGCAGCTCACAGATACGCAGTATTTT
TRBV19,TRBJ1-1,-,few,CASHSGFAEAFF,TGTGCCAGTCATTCGGGGTTCGCTGAAGCTTTCTTT
TRBV30,TRBJ2-7,-,-,CAWSVLGTYEQYF,TGTGCCTGGAGTGTACTCGGGACCTACGAGCAGTACTTC
TRBV4-2,TRBJ1-1,-,-,CASSQEGNMGGYNTEAFF,TGTGCCAGCAGCCAAGAGGGGAATATGGGGGGGTATAACACTGAAGCTTTCTTT
TRBV9,TRBJ1-5,-,-,CASSVGPGGGYQPQHF,-
TRBV4-2,TRBJ1-2,-,-,CASSQETLAGGYTF,TGTGCCAGCAGCCAAGAGACACTGGCTGGGGGCTACACCTTC
TRBV27,TRBJ1-4,TRBD1,-,CASSRRQGTNEKLFF,TGTGCCAGCAGTCGGCGACAGGGAACAAATGAAAAACTGTTTTTT
TRBV18,TRBJ2-1,TRBD2,-,CASSPLAGDYNEQFF,TGTGCCAGCTCACCTCTAGCGGGAGACTACAATGAGCAGTTCTTC
TRBV2,TRBJ1-4,TRBD1,-,CASSESTGRQTNEKLFF,TGTGCCAGCAGTGAATCGACAGGGCGCCAAACTAATGAAAAACTGTTTTTT
TRBV19,TRBJ2-7,TRBD1,-,CASSIENRGHEQYF,TGTGCCAGTAGTATAGAGAACAGGGGACACGAGCAGTACTTC
TRBV19,TRBJ2-2,-,-,CASSIQAGSGELFF,TGTGCCAGTAGTATTCAGGCGGGGTCCGGGGAGCTGTTTTTT
TRBV6-5,TRBJ2-1,-,once,CASRQGSYNEQFF,TGTGCCAGCAGACAGGGCTCCTACAATGAGCAGTTCTTC
TRBV6-5,TRBJ1-2,-,-,CASSSQVMYGYTF,TGTGCCAGCAGTTCACAGGTCATGTATGGCTACACCTTC
TRBV5-1,TRBJ2-3,TRBD2,-,CASSLDASGRSTDTQYF,TGCGCCAGCAGCTTGGATGCTAGCGGGCGAAGCACAGATACGCAGTATTTT
TRBV7-9,TRBJ2-1,-,-,CASSLTVGPVWQFF,TGTGCCAGCAGCTTAACGGTGGGGCCTGTCTGGCAGTTCTTC
TRBV5-6,TRBJ2-1,-,-,CASSLVIAASSYNEQFF,TGTGCCAGCAGCTTGGTGATAGCGGCGAGCTCCTACAATGAGCAGTTCTTC
TRBV11-2,TRBJ2-7,TRBD2,-,CASSLAPSGGREQYF,TGTGCCAGCAGCTTAGCGCCTAGCGGGGGGCGCGAGCAGTACTTC
TRBV6-5,TRBJ2-5,TRBD1,-,CASTINRGETQYF,TGTGCCAGCACTATTAACAGGGGAGAGACCCAGTACTTC
TRBV18,TRBJ1-4,TRBD1,-,CASSPAGPGGDEKLFF,TGTGCCAGCTCACCAGCTGGGCCAGGGGGCGATGAAAAACTGTTTTTT
TRBV10-3,TRBJ1-6,-,-,CAISRVPGDGNSPLHF,TGTGCCATCAGCCGAGTCCCAGGTGACGGTAATTCACCCCTCCACTTT
TRBV6-5,TRBJ2-1,TRBD2,-,CASSLPGTSRDEQFF,TGTGCCAGCAGCCTCCCCGGGACTAGTAGGGATGAGCAGTTCTTC
TRBV4-1,TRBJ2-7,TRBD1,-,CASSPKGAGGHSSYEQYF,TGCGCCAGCAGCCCCAAGGGGGCAGGGGGCCATAGCTCCTACGAGCAGTACTTC
TRBV5-1,TRBJ2-5,TRBD1,-,CASSEQGIQETQYF,TGCGCCAGCAGCGAACAGGGGATACAAGAGACCCAGTACTTC
TRBV4-2,TRBJ2-1,TRBD2,-,CASSQGNSGGSREQFF,TGTGCCAGCAGCCAAGGGAATAGCGGGGGGTCGCGCGAGCAGTTCTTC
TRBV25-1,TRBJ2-1,TRBD2,-,CASSEAGDNEQFF,TGTGCCAGCAGTGAAGCGGGGGACAATGAGCAGTTCTTC
TRBV7-8,TRBJ1-5,-,once,CASSLRDYSNQPQHF,TGTGCCAGCAGCTTAAGAGATTATAGCAATCAGCCCCAGCATTTT
TRBV30,TRBJ2-1,TRBD1,-,CAWSVLWDRGSNEQFF,TGTGCCTGGAGTGTACTTTGGGACAGGGGATCCAATGAGCAGTTCTTC
TRBV6-5,TRBJ1-4,TRBD1,-,CAGAPGTGGEKLFF,TGTGCCGGTGCCCCAGGGACAGGAGGTGAAAAACTGTTTTTT
TRBV5-1,TRBJ2-7,-,-,CASSSDSYEQYF,TGCGCCAGCAGCTCAGACAGCTACGAGCAGTACTTC
TRBV5-4,TRBJ2-1,TRBD2,-,CASSTASGGAYNEQFF,TGTGCCAGCAGCACCGCTAGCGGGGGAGCCTACAATGAGCAGTTCTTC
TRBV9,TRBJ2-5,TRBD2,-,CASSEERGAYQETQYF,TGTGCCAGCAGCGAGGAGCGGGGGGCGTACCAAGAGACCCAGTACTTC
TRBV2,TRBJ1-5,-,-,CASSEQGQNQPQHF,TGTGCCAGCAGTGAACAGGGGCAGAATCAGCCCCAGCATTTT
TRBV27,TRBJ1-2,TRBD1,-,CASARQGYYGYTF,TGTGCCAGCGCGAGACAGGGGTACTATGGCTACACCTTC
TRBV13,TRBJ1-1,TRBD1,-,CASSFKTGGAFF,TGTGCCAGCAGCTTTAAGACAGGGGGGGCTTTCTTT
TRBV9,TRBJ1-6,TRBD1,few,CASSVTRGTGNSPLHF,TGTGCCAGCAGCGTAACCAGGGGGACGGGGAATTCACCCCTCCACTTT
TRBV15,TRBJ2-1,-,few,CATRERPGSSYNEQFF,TGTGCCACCAGGGAGCGTCCGGGAAGTTCCTACAATGAGCAGTTCTTC
TRBV7-9,TRBJ2-7,TRBD2,-,CASSLRRGDYEQYF,TGTGCCAGCAGCTTGAGACGGGGGGACTACGAGCAGTACTTC
TRBV5-1,TRBJ2-5,-,-,CASSTGSAETQYF,TGCGCCAGCAGTACAGGGTCCGCAGAGACCCAGTACTTC
TRBV27,TRBJ1-5,-,-,CASRGRGSNQPQHF,TGTGCCAGCAGGGGCAGGGGTAGCAATCAGCCCCAGCATTTT
TRBV11-2,TRBJ1-1,-,-,CASSHSTEAFF,TGTGCCAGCAGCCATAGCACTGAAGCTTTCTTT
TRBV6-6,TRBJ2-5,-,once,CASSYTGRETQYF,TGTGCCAGCAGTTACACAGGACGGGAGACCCAGTACTTC
TRBV7-8,TRBJ2-3,TRBD1,-,CASSPRTGRVTDTQYF,TGTGCCAGCAGCCCCCGGACAGGGCGAGTGACAGATACGCAGTATTTT
TRBV6-5,TRBJ1-2,-,-,CASIGPGVYGYTF,TGTGCCAGTATCGGACCGGGGGTTTATGGCTACACCTTC
TRBV7-9,TRBJ2-3,TRBD1,-,CASGSGTVLTDTQYF,TGTGCCAGCGGCTCCGGGACAGTTCTTACAGATACGCAGTATTTT
TRBV5-5,TRBJ1-1,TRBD1,few,CASSLGRQGRNTEAFF,TGTGCCAGCAGCTTGGGCAGACAGGGGAGGAACACTGAAGCTTTCTTT
TRBV4-1,TRBJ1-4,-,once,CASSPEVVNEKLFF,TGCGCCAGCAGCCCCGAAGTAGTTAATGAAAAACTGTTTTTT
TRBV18,TRBJ2-7,TRBD1,-,CASSPRRQGAYEQYF,TGTGCCAGCTCACCAAGACGACAGGGGGCCTACGAGCAGTACTTC
TRBV27,TRBJ2-1,TRBD2,-,CASKRSGGVYNEQFF,TGTGCCAGCAAGAGGAGCGGGGGGGTCTACAATGAGCAGTTCTTC
TRBV4-3,TRBJ1-3,-,-,CASSQDWQVEGNTIYF,TGCGCCAGCAGCCAAGATTGGCAGGTAGAAGGAAACACCATATATTTT
TRBV6-2/TRBV6-3,TRBJ1-1,-,-,CASSYSQGYEAFF,TGTGCCAGCAGTTACTCGCAGGGTTATGAAGCTTTCTTT
TRBV14,TRBJ1-4,TRBD1,-,CASSQAGGSEKLFF,TGTGCCAGCAGCCAGGCAGGGGGCTCTGAAAAACTGTTTTTT